Detailed here is one T cell receptor beta chain. Antigen unknown. This sample's TCRbeta library carried unique molecular identifier barcodes. TCRdb called the PCR reads again in MiXCR, with one record for every CDR3 protein. The sample lists about 900,000 distinct CDR3 sequences, 25% to 30% occurring once. The data were taken from a study of T-cell reconstitution after alpha-beta-depleted transplantation in children. General study findings and limits: Hyperexpanded clones declined; after one year, newly produced T cells mostly supplied diversity. Reported findings indicate that, about two months after transplant, alpha-beta T cells came from several hundred expanded clones, which were derived from non-depleted graft cells. After transplant, high TCRbeta diversity at day 60 in some patients arose from surviving recipient T cells and thymic progenitors.

Trimming took off 10 bases at V and 7 bases at J, with 19 bases between the two ends. This CDR3 has 14 residues. Per germline, CDR1 MDHEN and CDR2 SYDVKM. The chain links TRBV28 to TRBJ2-2; D possibly corresponds to TRBD1 (6 bases). The sequence was obtained from a boy in the first two years of life who had a stem cell transplant for SCID, so the T cells may come from the graft donor. Sequencing used PBMCs, mostly from graft donor cells, obtained 360 days after TCRalphabeta/CD19-depleted stem cell transplant. In DNA form, the CDR3 reads TGTGCCACTTTCGGGACACTCAGTATCGGGGAGCTGTTTTTT. Translating gives CATFGTLSIGELFF.